This T cell receptor beta chain was captured in a study of T cell repertoires in cytomegalovirus infection. Study outcomes and limitations: In two of eight donors, the top clonotype was HLA-C-restricted CMV-specific.

The CDR3 totals 15 residues. Germline V CDR1 and CDR2: SGHTA, FQGNSA. Trimming took 1 base from V and 5 from J; bases not matched to a gene: 1. At least ten counts were recorded for this clonotype. No antigen is known for it. MiXCR, applied by TCRdb to the reads, yields one record per CDR3 protein. The sample shows under 200,000 distinct CDR3 sequences, roughly 9% of them seen only once. The sample comprised PBMCs. The clonotype was recovered from a human donor in good health (CMV status not recorded). Some clones in this sample may be carry-over from other donors' samples. V usage is TRBV7-2 and J usage is TRBJ2-3; 12 nucleotides align to TRBD2. CDR3 nucleotides: TGTGCCAGCAGCTTAGAGGGACTAGCGGGAGATACGCAGTATTTT. It translates to CASSLEGLAGDTQYF. The full variable domain, in which reference TRBV7-2 and TRBJ2-3 provide the parts outside the CDR3, is GAGVSQSPSNKVTEKGKDVELRCDPISGHTALYWYRQSLGQGLEFLIYFQGNSAPDKSGLPSDRFSAERTGGSVSTLTIQRTQQEDSAVYLCASSLEGLAGDTQYFGPGTRLTVL.